This passage covers 29 T cell receptor beta chains from one sample sequenced in a study of blood T cell repertoires in COVID-19. Method: immunoSEQ multiplex PCR; TCRdb's copy keeps in-frame clones and lacks some. The sample yields approximately 290,000 clones, around 87% seen once. Specimen: peripheral blood. Receptor source: a man aged 18 to 29 with active or convalescent COVID-19.

The V and J genes are TRBV7-3 and TRBJ2-5; 7 bases fit TRBD2. Looked up from germline, CDR1 is SGHTA and CDR2 is FQGTGA. With 6 bases clipped from V and 2 bases from J, the junction kept 9 bases outside the gene matches. This CDR3 contains 15 residues. The CDR3 sequence: CASSSGGGPQETQYF. The CDR3 bases are TGTGCCAGCAGTTCCGGCGGGGGTCCTCAAGAGACCCAGTACTTC. The entire variable domain, with the rest obtained from reference TRBV7-3 and TRBJ2-5, is as follows: GAGVSQTPSNKVTEKGKYVELRCDPISGHTALYWYRQSLGQGPEFLIYFQGTGAADDSGLPNDRFFAVRPEGSVSTLKIQRTERGDSAVYLCASSSGGGPQETQYFGPGTRLLVL.

This clone was observed a single time. The V gene is TRBV19, the J gene TRBJ1-6; no definite D call. The germline CDR1 and CDR2 sequences are LNHDA and SQIVND (reference sequence). The CDR3 totals 15 residues. V lost 1 base, J lost 4 bases, and 8 bases lay in between. The CDR3: CASSIAEGYNSPLHF. The CDR3 nucleotides are TGTGCCAGTAGTATAGCCGAGGGATATAATTCACCCCTCCACTTT.

The genes are TRBV6-5 and TRBJ1-6, with TRBD1 matching 8 bases. Trimming cost V 6 bases and J 10 bases; bases outside gene matches: 5. This CDR3 has 13 residues. The V gene's germline CDR1 is MNHEY and CDR2 SVGAGI. CDR3 sequence (DNA): TGTGCCAGCAGCCGACGACAGGGGTCACCCCTCCACTTT. This sequence encodes CASSRRQGSPLHF.

Only one count was recorded for this clone. The chain couples TRBV1 to TRBJ2-6; the table's TRBD1 call for D was not verified on the DNA. TRBV1 constitutes a pseudogene. The CDR3 has 13 amino acids. The chain's CDR3 is CTRQGSGANVLTF. In nucleotides, the CDR3 is TGCACCAGACAGGGCTCTGGGGCCAACGTCCTGACTTTC.

The gene calls are TRBV5-1 and TRBJ2-5, with 7 bases matching TRBD2. The V gene end was trimmed by 1 base and the J gene end by 7 bases; junction bases not matched to a gene: 7. The CDR3 contains 14 residues. Germline-derived CDR1 and CDR2 are SGHRS and YFSETQ. CDR3 region: CASSLKRGKGTQYF. The CDR3, as DNA: TGCGCCAGCAGCTTGAAGCGGGGCAAGGGGACCCAGTACTTC.

The chain has TRBV29-1 and TRBJ2-1; possible D gene TRBD1, 5 bases. This CDR3 has 14 amino acids. V shed 6 bases and J shed 2 bases, with 14 bases lying between them. Germline CDR1 reads SQVTM; CDR2 reads ANQGSEA. CDR3 loop: CSVPPDNPYNEQFF. The CDR3 DNA reads TGCAGCGTACCTCCGGACAACCCCTACAATGAGCAGTTCTTC.

The chain recombines TRBV27 with TRBJ2-4; 7 bases line up with TRBD1. The CDR3 consists of 14 residues. Germline CDR1 and CDR2: MNHEY and SMNVEV (reference sequence). The V and J ends lost 0 bases and 7 bases, in that order; junction bases with no gene match: 3. In DNA form, the CDR3 reads TGTGCCAGCAGTTTATCGACAGGGCGGAACATTCAGTACTTC. Translating gives CASSLSTGRNIQYF.

This clone was found a few times. J is TRBJ2-7 and V is TRBV11-2, with D maybe TRBD2 (6 bases). Germline-derived CDR1 and CDR2 are SGHAT and FQNNGV. This CDR3 is 15 amino acids long. The V and J ends lost 5 bases and 3 bases respectively, with 17 bases between them. The DNA for the CDR3 is TGTGCCAGCAGCCGAAGGTGGGCGCGGGGCTACGAGCAGTACTTC. The encoded protein is CASSRRWARGYEQYF. The complete variable domain, with remaining parts taken from reference TRBV11-2 and TRBJ2-7, reads EAGVAQSPRYKIIEKRQSVAFWCNPISGHATLYWYQQILGQGPKLLIQFQNNGVVDDSQLPKDRFSAERLKGVDSTLKIQPAKLEDSAVYLCASSRRWARGYEQYFGPGTRLTVT.

This clone was observed a single time. CDR3 sequence reads: CASSLLGGTDYEQYF. For the CDR3, the DNA is TGTGCCAGCAGCCTCCTCGGGGGGACGGACTACGAGCAGTACTTC. The chain couples TRBV5-6 to TRBJ2-7; 7 bases align to TRBD2. V lost 4 bases, J lost 3 bases, and 10 bases stayed unmatched. The CDR3 runs to 15 residues. CDR1 is SGHDT and CDR2 is YYEEEE in the germline V gene.

This rearrangement joins TRBV28 to TRBJ1-6, with 11 bases fitting TRBD1. Trimming cost V 9 bases and J 6 bases; bases outside gene matches: 10. CDR1 and CDR2 (germline): MDHEN, SYDVKM. The CDR3 sequence is 16 residues long. For the CDR3, the DNA is TGTGCCAGTAGAACCACCGGGACAGGGGGTAATTCACCCCTCCACTTT. Encoded protein: CASRTTGTGGNSPLHF.

J is TRBJ2-1 and V is TRBV2; D remains ambiguous. The CDR3 is 10 amino acids. Germline CDR1 and CDR2: SNHLY and FYNNEI. V was clipped by 7 bases and J by 9 bases, with 7 bases between them. CDR3: CASTGTEQFF. CDR3 nucleotides: TGTGCCAGCACAGGAACTGAGCAGTTCTTC. Based on the CDR3 plus reference TRBV2 and TRBJ2-1, the full variable domain is EPEVTQTPSHQVTQMGQEVILRCVPISNHLYFYWYRQILGQKVEFLVSFYNNEISEKSEIFDDQFSVERPDGSNFTLKIRSTKLEDSAMYFCASTGTEQFFGPGTRLTVL.

This clone was seen once. This chain links TRBV18 with TRBJ2-2; weak D call: TRBD1 (6 bases). Germline-derived CDR1 and CDR2 are KGHSH and LQKENI. Trimming removed 2 bases from V and 4 bases from J, with 8 bases in between. The CDR3 runs to 14 residues. Here the CDR3 DNA reads TGTGCCAGCTCACCAGGGGGCGGCACCGGGGAGCTGTTTTTT. Translated, it gives CASSPGGGTGELFF.

The rearrangement links TRBV6-2 or TRBV6-3 to TRBJ2-7; no firm D call. Germline values: CDR1 MNHEY, CDR2 SVGEGT. The CDR3 extends over 14 amino acids. V lost 2 bases and J 0 bases, leaving 8 bases between the germline ends. DNA for the CDR3: TGTGCCAGCAGTTACGGTACAGCCTCCTACGAGCAGTACTTC. Amino acid sequence: CASSYGTASYEQYF.

This rearrangement joins TRBV4-3 to TRBJ2-3, with a possible D match to TRBD2 (6 bases). Looked up from germline, CDR1 is LGHNA and CDR2 is YSLEER. The CDR3 spans 15 residues. Deletions cut 4 bases from V and 4 bases from J, with 15 bases between. The CDR3 DNA sequence: TGCGCCAGCAGCCCTCGACTAGAGTGGGCAGATACGCAGTATTTT. Its translation: CASSPRLEWADTQYF.

V and J are TRBV4-2 and TRBJ2-7; 11 bases agree with TRBD2. The CDR3 length is 17 residues. Germline V lookup: CDR1 LGHNA, CDR2 YNFKEQ. V lost 0 bases, J lost 5 bases, and 9 bases stayed unmatched. CDR3 in DNA: TGTGCCAGCAGCCAAGATTACACTAGCGGGAGTTTCAACGAGCAGTACTTC. This codes for CASSQDYTSGSFNEQYF.

The rearrangement joins TRBV3-1 (or the pseudogene TRBV3-2) to TRBJ2-7, with 10 bases identical to TRBD2. J was trimmed by 4 bases and V by 3 bases; bases with no gene match: 9. This CDR3 is built from 16 residues. CDR1 and CDR2 (germline): LGHDT, YNNKEL (reference sequence). CDR3 loop: CASSHVSGGAGYEQYF. The CDR3 coding sequence is TGTGCCAGCAGCCACGTAAGCGGGGGGGCCGGTTACGAGCAGTACTTC.

The CDR3 DNA reads as TGCGCCAGCAGCCAAGGAGCGGGGGGGCCGACTGGGGAGCTGTTTTTT. Protein sequence: CASSQGAGGPTGELFF. The rearrangement joins TRBV4-1 to TRBJ2-2; TRBD2 agrees at 10 bases. The CDR3 covers 16 residues. V lost 1 base and J lost 8; bases outside the gene matches: 7. Germline lookup yields CDR1 MGHRA and CDR2 YSYEKL.

This clone was observed once. This chain uses TRBV12-3 or TRBV12-4 with TRBJ1-1; D possibly corresponds to TRBD1 (6 bases). Trimming removed 7 bases from V and 8 bases from J, with 17 bases in between. This CDR3 is built from 13 residues. The CDR3 is CASKPWDKGEAFF. Here the CDR3 DNA reads TGTGCCAGCAAGCCGTGGGACAAGGGGGAAGCTTTCTTT.

This clone was observed once. The J gene is TRBJ1-4, the V gene TRBV28; D possibly corresponds to TRBD1 (5 bases). The CDR3 contains 14 residues. Trimming removed 8 bases from V and 0 bases from J, with 10 bases in between. CDR1 MDHEN and CDR2 SYDVKM come from the germline V gene. CDR3 DNA sequence: TGTGCCAGCTCACGGGGGGCAACTAATGAAAAACTGTTTTTT. Translation gives CASSRGATNEKLFF.

Only one count was recorded for this clone. This sequence joins TRBV28 and TRBJ2-1, with 8 bases lining up with TRBD1. The CDR3 totals 14 residues. V lost 7 bases, J lost 1 base, and 3 bases stayed unmatched. CDR1 is MDHEN and CDR2 is SYDVKM in the germline V gene. CDR3 region: CASTDRGSYNEQFF. The CDR3 DNA reads TGTGCCAGCACCGACAGGGGATCCTACAATGAGCAGTTCTTC.

This clone was detected once. The rearrangement joins TRBV5-1 to TRBJ2-7; maybe TRBD1 (6 bases). Trimming removed 3 bases at V and 3 bases at J, with 16 bases between. The CDR3 runs 15 residues. Germline CDR1 is SGHRS and CDR2 is YFSETQ. In nucleotides, the CDR3 is TGCGCCAGCAGCTCGCCAGACCGGACAGTCTACGAGCAGTACTTC. Translated, it gives CASSSPDRTVYEQYF.

V gene TRBV7-9 combines with J gene TRBJ1-1; 7 positions agree with TRBD1. The CDR3 is 16 residues long. Germline V gene data show CDR1 as SEHNR and CDR2 as FQNEAQ (reference sequence). Unmatched junction bases numbered 16, after V lost 5 bases and J lost 7 bases. CDR3 residues: CASSPGGRGQIIEAFF. The CDR3 nucleotides read TGTGCCAGCAGCCCTGGAGGTAGGGGGCAAATTATTGAAGCTTTCTTT.

The chain employs TRBV5-1 and TRBJ2-5; 12 nucleotides agree with TRBD2. Unmatched junction bases numbered 10, after V lost 2 bases and J lost 2 bases. In germline, CDR1 is SGHRS, CDR2 YFSETQ. CDR3 length: 18 residues. CDR3: CASSFKLGLAGIQETQYF. The CDR3 region has the DNA TGCGCCAGCAGCTTTAAACTAGGACTAGCGGGGATACAAGAGACCCAGTACTTC. The whole variable domain, filled in from reference TRBV5-1 and TRBJ2-5, reads KAGVTQTPRYLIKTRGQQVTLSCSPISGHRSVSWYQQTPGQGLQFLFEYFSETQRNKGNFPGRFSGRQFSNSRSEMNVSTLELGDSALYLCASSFKLGLAGIQETQYFGPGTRLLVL.

V is TRBV27 and J is TRBJ2-7, with 8 nucleotides matching TRBD1. J was trimmed by 1 base and V by 5 bases; bases with no gene match: 13. Looked up from germline, CDR1 is MNHEY and CDR2 is SMNVEV (reference sequence). This CDR3 is 17 amino acids long. In DNA form, the CDR3 reads TGTGCCAGCAGTCGGAGAGGCGGCACAGGGGGATCCTACGAGCAGTACTTC. It translates to CASSRRGGTGGSYEQYF.

This chain uses TRBV27 with TRBJ2-1; 9 positions match TRBD2. This CDR3 spans 15 amino acids. Germline CDR1 is MNHEY and CDR2 is SMNVEV (reference sequence). V dropped 2 bases and J dropped 3; count of bases not matched to a gene: 2. The CDR3 DNA sequence: TGTGCCAGCAGTTTAATGCGGGGGGGCTACAATGAGCAGTTCTTC. This sequence encodes CASSLMRGGYNEQFF.

This chain joins TRBV6-1 and TRBJ1-2; possibly TRBD1 for D (6 bases). With 3 bases removed from V and 3 bases from J, the gap between germline ends came to 17 bases. Germline V gene sequence: CDR1 MNHNS, CDR2 SASEGT. The length of the CDR3 is 16 residues. The CDR3 DNA reads as TGTGCCAGCAGTGATTTGGGGGCAATAGGCGACTATGGCTACACCTTC. Protein sequence: CASSDLGAIGDYGYTF.

The genes are TRBV27 and TRBJ2-5; D remains unclear. Trimming removed 1 base at V and 2 bases at J, with 14 bases between. In germline, CDR1 is MNHEY, CDR2 SMNVEV (reference sequence). This CDR3 region has 16 residues. CDR3 loop: CASSLFPGEPQETQYF. The CDR3 DNA reads TGTGCCAGCAGTTTATTTCCAGGCGAGCCTCAAGAGACCCAGTACTTC.

The chain has TRBV7-9 and TRBJ2-1; 10 bases match TRBD1. Trimming removed 5 bases from V and 2 bases from J; junction bases left unmatched: 3. CDR1 and CDR2 (germline): SEHNR, FQNEAQ (reference sequence). The CDR3 spans 15 residues. The CDR3 DNA reads TGTGCCAGCAGCAAGACAGGGGGCCCCTACAATGAGCAGTTCTTC. Its translation is CASSKTGGPYNEQFF. The full variable domain, its missing parts supplied by reference TRBV7-9 and TRBJ2-1, is DTGVSQNPRHKITKRGQNVTFRCDPISEHNRLYWYRQTLGQGPEFLTYFQNEAQLEKSRLLSDRFSAERPKGSFSTLEIQRTEQGDSAMYLCASSKTGGPYNEQFFGPGTRLTVL.

The J gene is TRBJ1-2, the V gene TRBV19, with TRBD1 matching 7 bases. The CDR3 has 11 amino acids. The V gene end was trimmed by 4 bases and the J gene end by 8 bases; junction bases not matched to a gene: 1. The germline V gene has CDR1 LNHDA and CDR2 SQIVND (reference sequence). The CDR3 loop reads CASSRTGGYTF. The CDR3 DNA follows: TGTGCCAGTAGTAGGACAGGAGGCTACACCTTC.